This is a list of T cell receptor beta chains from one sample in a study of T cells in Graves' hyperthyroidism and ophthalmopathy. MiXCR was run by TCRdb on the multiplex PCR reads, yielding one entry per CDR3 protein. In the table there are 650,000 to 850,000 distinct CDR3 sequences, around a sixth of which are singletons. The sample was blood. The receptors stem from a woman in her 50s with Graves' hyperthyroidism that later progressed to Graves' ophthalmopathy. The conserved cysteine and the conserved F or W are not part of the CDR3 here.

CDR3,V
SAIDRDPHPDEQF,TRBV20-1
ASSPTSGADPPNTGELF,TRBV3-1
ASLGQGGPEAF,TRBV5-1
ATKPGPTNQETQY,TRBV15
SATLGPGGHTDTQY,TRBV20-1
ASSPGLDGYT,TRBV2
ASSYPRGYDTEAF,TRBV6-4
ASTQTRGGNQPQH,TRBV12-3/TRBV12-4
ASSSTRGQETQY,TRBV5-5
ASSVAGTRLTGELF,TRBV9
ASSTQRGGREQF,TRBV19
ASSLSGGLNTEAF,TRBV11-2
ASSQATDSLFEQF,TRBV3-1
ASSGLNTEAF,TRBV6-1
ASSPGQGAIGYT,TRBV7-2
ASSSRFTPPYNEQF,TRBV11-3
ASNPPGRGGYT,TRBV12-3/TRBV12-4
ASSWTGGAYNEQF,TRBV5-1
ASSRNQGDENTEAF,TRBV4-1
ASRSPPGIMNTEAF,TRBV6-1
ASSFGGVGQSGNEQF,TRBV12-3/TRBV12-4
SVETPTGEAF,TRBV29-1
SVVYSSTGELF,TRBV29-1
ASSIAGTRTEAF,TRBV19
SASAGATYNEQF,TRBV20-1
ASSLVGSLHGYT,TRBV11-2
ASSFLGSTGELF,TRBV5-1
AIRTGGDTEAF,TRBV10-3
ASSLVGAETEAF,TRBV12-3/TRBV12-4
ASSLGRQGKSALH,TRBV5-1
SALKSGTANTGELF,TRBV20-1
ASSFRGRGGYT,TRBV5-6
ASSYDGPPFNEQF,TRBV6-2/TRBV6-3
ASSSVYNEQF,TRBV5-1
ASRPTMGQEISYEQY,TRBV7-9
ASSPWTGANYQPQH,TRBV27
ASSLGPSNTGELF,TRBV13